What follows are 23 T cell receptor beta chains derived from one specimen sequenced in a study of PD-1 blockade in classical Hodgkin lymphoma. Some clones are missing from TCRdb's copy, which holds only in-frame ones; the method was immunoSEQ multiplex PCR. This repertoire shows 14,000 or so clones, over 65% found once; its top ten account for approximately 25%. Relapses following autologous stem cell transplantation were seen in all patients, with brentuximab vedotin exposure varying. This specimen was peripheral blood mononuclear cells (PBMCs), taken at baseline. The receptors shown here come from a human donor with classical Hodgkin lymphoma.

This clone appeared a single time. This chain links TRBV30 with TRBJ1-6; weak D call: TRBD1 (6 bases). V was pared by 0 bases and J by 2 bases, with 14 bases between. Germline loops: CDR1 GTSNPN, CDR2 SVGIG (reference sequence). The CDR3 runs to 17 residues. CDR3 residues: CAWSVPTGWTYNSPLHF. CDR3 DNA: TGTGCCTGGAGTGTCCCTACAGGGTGGACCTATAATTCACCCCTCCACTTT.

This chain uses TRBV5-6 with TRBJ2-2; D may be TRBD1 (6 bases). Trimming removed 2 bases at V and 2 bases at J, with 16 bases between. The V gene's germline CDR1 is SGHDT and CDR2 YYEEEE. The CDR3 has 17 residues. The CDR3 loop reads CASSFMVDRYNTGELFF. CDR3 sequence (DNA): TGTGCCAGCAGCTTTATGGTTGACAGGTATAACACCGGGGAGCTGTTTTTT.

This chain joins TRBV18 and TRBJ2-5; D might be TRBD2 (6 bases). The CDR3 is made up of 13 amino acids. V was trimmed by 5 bases and J by 5 bases, leaving 12 bases between them. Germline CDR1 is KGHSH and CDR2 is LQKENI. The DNA of the CDR3 is TGTGCCAGCTCAGGCGACAGCGGGGAGACCCAGTACTTC. Its protein is CASSGDSGETQYF.

This clone was seen more than once but under ten times. CDR3 sequence reads: CASSLDRGRNTEAFF. The CDR3, as DNA: TGCGCCAGCAGCTTGGACAGGGGGAGGAACACTGAAGCTTTCTTT. This chain uses TRBV5-1 with TRBJ1-1, with 8 bases matching TRBD1. CDR1 is SGHRS, CDR2 YFSETQ, per germline. Trimming removed 0 bases from V and 1 base from J; junction bases left unmatched: 2. This CDR3 has 15 amino acids.

The chain combines TRBV27 with TRBJ1-2; D is unclear. CDR3 length equals 14 residues. The germline gives CDR1 MNHEY, CDR2 SMNVEV (reference sequence). Trimming cost V 4 bases and J 1 base, with 10 bases left between them. The CDR3 DNA is TGTGCCAGCAGTTGGGATGCCGGTAACTATGGCTACACCTTC. Protein product: CASSWDAGNYGYTF.

The chain recombines TRBV4-2 with TRBJ2-1; TRBD1 aligns across 12 bases. V was clipped by 4 bases and J by 8 bases; unmatched bases: 12. CDR1 and CDR2 from the germline V gene are LGHNA and YNFKEQ. The CDR3 is 17 amino acids. As DNA, the CDR3 is TGTGCCAGCAGCCCCGTCGTTACCGGGACAGGGGGCTATGAGCAGTTCTTC. Translated, it gives CASSPVVTGTGGYEQFF.

The CDR3 loop is CASSPTGQGAETQYF. The DNA for the CDR3 is TGTGCCAGCTCACCTACGGGACAGGGGGCGGAGACCCAGTACTTC. The chain employs TRBV18 and TRBJ2-5, with TRBD1 matching over 12 bases. With 3 bases clipped from V and 5 bases from J, the junction kept 4 bases outside the gene matches. This CDR3 comprises 15 residues. The V gene's germline CDR1 is KGHSH and CDR2 LQKENI.

The chain links TRBV20-1 to TRBJ2-7; unclear D gene. V dropped 0 bases and J dropped 3 bases, with 3 bases sitting between them. This CDR3 spans 11 amino acids. Germline assignment: CDR1 DFQATT and CDR2 SNEGSKA (reference sequence). The DNA of the CDR3 is TGCAGTGCTAGAGATAACTACGAGCAGTACTTC. Translating it yields CSARDNYEQYF.

V usage is TRBV5-1 and J usage is TRBJ1-2; maybe TRBD1 (6 bases). The CDR3 extends over 14 amino acids. Germline lookup yields CDR1 SGHRS and CDR2 YFSETQ. V was clipped by 2 bases and J by 5 bases, with 13 bases between them. In nucleotides, the CDR3 is TGCGCCAGCAGCTTCGGACAGAGCATATATGGCTACACCTTC. Amino acid sequence: CASSFGQSIYGYTF.

CDR3 DNA: TGTGCCAGCAGCCCTCACGGGGGAACAGATACGCAGTATTTT. It specifies CASSPHGGTDTQYF. The V call is TRBV11-3, the J call TRBJ2-3; tentative D call: TRBD2 (6 bases). Germline V gene sequence: CDR1 SGHNT, CDR2 YENEEA. CDR3 size: 14 residues. The V end lost 5 bases, the J end lost 3 bases, and 12 bases lay between the germline ends.

This chain connects TRBV6-5 to TRBJ1-5; D remains unclear. The length of the CDR3 is 16 residues. Germline CDR1 MNHEY, CDR2 SVGAGI. V lost 4 bases and J lost 11, with 24 bases in between. The CDR3 reads CASSSETTVFGRAQHF. In DNA, the CDR3 is TGTGCCAGCAGTTCCGAGACTACGGTCTTCGGTAGGGCCCAGCATTTT.

The V and J genes are TRBV11-2 and TRBJ1-1; no firm D call. The V gene lost 7 bases and the J gene lost 6 bases, with 15 bases spanning the gap. The CDR3 covers 13 residues. Germline V gene lookup returns CDR1 SGHAT and CDR2 FQNNGV. The CDR3 DNA reads TGTGCCAGCAATCAAGGTTCAGGATCTGAAGCTTTCTTT. Its protein is CASNQGSGSEAFF.

The V gene is TRBV5-4, the J gene TRBJ2-5, with TRBD2 matching 7 bases. V lost 1 base and J lost 5; bases outside the gene matches: 8. The CDR3 extends over 15 amino acids. Germline CDR1 is SGHNT and CDR2 is YYREEE (reference sequence). The CDR3 DNA sequence: TGTGCCAGCAGCTTGCGCCAGGGAGGGCGGGAGACCCAGTACTTC. Its translation: CASSLRQGGRETQYF.

V is TRBV5-8 and J is TRBJ1-2; 8 bases align to TRBD1. Germline CDR1 is SGHTS and CDR2 is YDEGEE. The CDR3 runs 13 residues. Trimming at V came to 1 base and at J to 7 bases, leaving 3 bases not matched to a gene. In DNA, the CDR3 is TGTGCCAGCAGCTTGTCAGGGGGCTTTGGCTACACCTTC. This encodes CASSLSGGFGYTF. Complete variable domain (other parts from reference TRBV5-8 and TRBJ1-2): EAGVTQSPTHLIKTRGQQATLRCSPISGHTSVYWYQQALGLGLQFLLWYDEGEERNRGNFPPRFSGRQFPNYSSELNVNALELEDSALYLCASSLSGGFGYTFGSGTRLTVV.

The chain combines TRBV7-9 with TRBJ2-7; the D is unclear. The V gene's germline CDR1 is SEHNR and CDR2 FQNEAQ (reference sequence). This CDR3 has 14 amino acids. Trimming shortened V by 5 bases and J by 0 bases, and 11 bases separated the two germline ends. CDR3 DNA sequence: TGTGCCAGCAGCGGAAAATATAGCTCCTACGAGCAGTACTTC. Encoded protein: CASSGKYSSYEQYF.

This clone has more than one count but fewer than ten. The chain combines TRBV7-9 with TRBJ1-6, with 7 bases that match TRBD1. The CDR3 runs 17 residues. The germline gives CDR1 SEHNR, CDR2 FQNEAQ (reference sequence). Trimming cost V 3 bases and J 9 bases; bases outside gene matches: 14. The CDR3: CASSLSPDRTTGSPLHF. DNA of the CDR3: TGTGCCAGCAGCTTGAGCCCGGACAGGACCACCGGTTCACCCCTCCACTTT.

In DNA form, the CDR3 reads TGTGCCAGCAGCTCCGGGATTACCCAGTACTTC. It codes for CASSSGITQYF. This chain connects TRBV11-2 to TRBJ2-5, with a tentative D call TRBD2 (5 bases). CDR1 SGHAT and CDR2 FQNNGV come from the germline V gene. V shed 4 bases and J shed 8 bases, with 8 bases lying between them. CDR3 length equals 11 residues.

This clone was recorded only once. This rearrangement joins TRBV10-3 to TRBJ2-3; no reliable D call. Trimming removed 4 bases at V and 4 bases at J, with 9 bases between. The germline V gene has CDR1 ENHRY and CDR2 SYGVKD. The CDR3 sequence is 13 residues long. CDR3 nucleotides: TGTGCCATCAGTGCCCCAAGAGCAGATACGCAGTATTTT. It specifies CAISAPRADTQYF.

The chain is built from TRBV7-8 and TRBJ1-5; TRBD1 agrees at 7 bases. Trimming cost V 1 base and J 14 bases; bases outside gene matches: 14. This CDR3 comprises 15 residues. CDR1 and CDR2 (germline): SGHVS, FQNEAQ. The CDR3 nucleotides are TGTGCCAGCAGCTTAGGGCGGGACAGTCGGCGGGTTGAGCATTTT. Protein: CASSLGRDSRRVEHF.

This clone is medium-sized within its sample. The chain employs TRBV28 and TRBJ2-7, with TRBD2 matching 9 bases. J was trimmed by 7 bases and V by 8 bases; bases with no gene match: 12. Germline V CDR1 and CDR2: MDHEN, SYDVKM. This CDR3 is 14 amino acids long. This CDR3 reads CASRASGGPGEQYF. The DNA of the CDR3 is TGTGCCAGCCGGGCCAGCGGGGGGCCGGGGGAGCAGTACTTC.

The chain combines TRBV6-6 with TRBJ2-5; perhaps TRBD1 as D (5 bases). CDR1 and CDR2 from the germline V gene are MNHNY and SVGAGI (reference sequence). V lost 2 bases to trimming and J lost 4 bases, with 11 bases between them. The CDR3 runs to 14 residues. CDR3 loop: CASSYTLDRETQYF. The CDR3 nucleotides read TGTGCCAGCAGTTACACCCTAGACAGAGAGACCCAGTACTTC.

V and J are TRBV30 and TRBJ2-5, with TRBD1 as a possible D gene (6 bases). In germline, CDR1 is GTSNPN, CDR2 SVGIG (reference sequence). The CDR3 is made up of 13 amino acids. V was pared by 3 bases and J by 5 bases, with 13 bases between. CDR3 nucleotide sequence: TGTGCCTGGAGGAACAGGGCGCGGGAGACCCAGTACTTC. This gives the protein CAWRNRARETQYF.

The chain combines TRBV29-1 with TRBJ2-3; D is unresolved. CDR1 SQVTM and CDR2 ANQGSEA come from the germline V gene. Trimming pared 4 bases from V and 5 bases from J, leaving 13 bases between. The CDR3 has 13 amino acids. CDR3 residues: CSVVIPVVDTQYF. DNA of the CDR3: TGCAGCGTTGTGATCCCGGTTGTAGATACGCAGTATTTT.